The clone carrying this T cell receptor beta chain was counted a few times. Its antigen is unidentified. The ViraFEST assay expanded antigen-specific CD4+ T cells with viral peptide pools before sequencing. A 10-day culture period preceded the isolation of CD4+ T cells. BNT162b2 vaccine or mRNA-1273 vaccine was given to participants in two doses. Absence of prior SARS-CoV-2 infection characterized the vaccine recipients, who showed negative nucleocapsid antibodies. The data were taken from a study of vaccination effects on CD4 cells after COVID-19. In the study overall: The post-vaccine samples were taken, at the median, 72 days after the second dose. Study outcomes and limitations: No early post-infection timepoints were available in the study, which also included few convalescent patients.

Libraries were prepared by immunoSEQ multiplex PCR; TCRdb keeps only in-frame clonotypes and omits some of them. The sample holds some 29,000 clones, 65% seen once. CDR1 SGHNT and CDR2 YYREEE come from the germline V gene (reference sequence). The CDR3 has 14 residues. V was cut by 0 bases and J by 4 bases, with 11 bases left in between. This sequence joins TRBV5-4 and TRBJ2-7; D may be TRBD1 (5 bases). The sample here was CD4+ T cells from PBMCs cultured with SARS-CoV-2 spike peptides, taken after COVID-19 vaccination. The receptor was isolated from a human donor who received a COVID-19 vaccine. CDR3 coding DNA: TGTGCCAGCAGCTTGGAGCAGGGCCCATACGAGCAGTACTTC. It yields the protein CASSLEQGPYEQYF.